A selection of T cell receptor beta chains follows, all from one sample in a study of cytomegalovirus exposure and HLA in healthy donors. The assay was immunoSEQ multiplex PCR, and TCRdb's table has in-frame clones only and misses some. The table lists 150,000 to 200,000 clones, about three quarters of them singletons. The sample consisted of PBMCs. These TCRs come from a woman between 35 and 50 years old in good health and CMV-seropositive. Each CDR3 is given with its conserved first and last residue. The order of the fields is clone size, D gene, J gene, V gene, CDR3 protein, CDR3 DNA. A D gene is named only where the DNA matches it firmly. Size values are once, few and many counts, or a class for expanded clones, and some rows have none.

abundance: -; d_gene: TRBD1; j_gene: TRBJ1-1; v_gene: TRBV10-3; CDR3aa: CAISGDSLFAKAFF; CDR3nt: TGTGCCATCAGTGGGGACAGTTTGTTCGCTAAAGCTTTCTTT
abundance: -; d_gene: TRBD1; j_gene: TRBJ1-6; v_gene: TRBV2; CDR3aa: CASSDRGMGSPLHF; CDR3nt: TGTGCCAGCAGCGACAGGGGGATGGGTTCACCCCTCCACTTT
abundance: -; d_gene: -; j_gene: TRBJ1-1; v_gene: TRBV27; CDR3aa: CASTRGLGAEAFF; CDR3nt: TGTGCCAGCACCCGAGGATTAGGGGCTGAAGCTTTCTTT
abundance: -; d_gene: -; j_gene: TRBJ1-1; v_gene: TRBV9; CDR3aa: CASSVGPQANTEAFF; CDR3nt: TGTGCCAGCAGCGTAGGTCCACAGGCGAACACTGAAGCTTTCTTT
abundance: -; d_gene: TRBD1; j_gene: TRBJ2-7; v_gene: TRBV11-2; CDR3aa: CASSLQGAREQYF; CDR3nt: TGTGCCAGCAGCCTACAGGGGGCGCGTGAGCAGTACTTC
abundance: -; d_gene: TRBD1; j_gene: TRBJ2-1; v_gene: TRBV5-6; CDR3aa: CASSGDRGLGEQFF; CDR3nt: TGTGCCAGCAGCGGGGACAGGGGGCTCGGGGAGCAGTTCTTC
abundance: -; d_gene: TRBD1; j_gene: TRBJ1-5; v_gene: TRBV9; CDR3aa: CASSVGTGFNQPQHF; CDR3nt: TGTGCCAGCAGCGTAGGGACAGGGTTTAATCAGCCCCAGCATTTT
abundance: -; d_gene: TRBD2; j_gene: TRBJ2-1; v_gene: TRBV7-8; CDR3aa: CASSLRGGVSHNEQFF; CDR3nt: TGTGCCAGCAGCCTACGGGGGGGCGTCTCCCACAATGAGCAGTTCTTC
abundance: -; d_gene: -; j_gene: TRBJ1-6; v_gene: TRBV9; CDR3aa: CASSGGPNSPLHF; CDR3nt: TGTGCCAGCAGCGGGGGCCCTAATTCACCCCTCCACTTT
abundance: -; d_gene: -; j_gene: TRBJ1-1; v_gene: TRBV5-4; CDR3aa: CASSLGGNSEAFF; CDR3nt: TGTGCCAGCAGCTTGGGAGGGAACAGTGAAGCTTTCTTT
abundance: -; d_gene: -; j_gene: TRBJ2-3; v_gene: TRBV9; CDR3aa: CASSVEEIPRDTQYF; CDR3nt: TGTGCCAGCAGCGTAGAGGAGATCCCAAGAGATACGCAGTATTTT
abundance: -; d_gene: -; j_gene: TRBJ1-6; v_gene: TRBV2; CDR3aa: CASSEVRLAGASPLHF; CDR3nt: TGTGCCAGCAGTGAAGTCAGGTTGGCAGGGGCTTCACCCCTCCACTTT
abundance: few; d_gene: TRBD2; j_gene: TRBJ2-2; v_gene: TRBV7-8; CDR3aa: CASSLAAGDFFTGELFF; CDR3nt: TGTGCCAGCAGCTTAGCAGCGGGGGACTTCTTCACCGGGGAGCTGTTTTTT
abundance: -; d_gene: TRBD1; j_gene: TRBJ1-5; v_gene: TRBV28; CDR3aa: CASNDRGKNQPQHF; CDR3nt: TGTGCCAGCAATGACAGGGGAAAAAATCAGCCCCAGCATTTT
abundance: -; d_gene: -; j_gene: TRBJ2-1; v_gene: TRBV27; CDR3aa: CASSRPPSSSYNEQFF; CDR3nt: TGTGCCAGCAGCCGCCCCCCGTCGAGCTCCTACAATGAGCAGTTCTTC
abundance: -; d_gene: -; j_gene: TRBJ1-1; v_gene: TRBV2; CDR3aa: CASSYLWNTEAFF; CDR3nt: TGTGCCAGCAGCTATTTATGGAACACTGAAGCTTTCTTT
abundance: -; d_gene: TRBD2; j_gene: TRBJ2-6; v_gene: TRBV4-3; CDR3aa: CASSQVSGGLSGANVLTF; CDR3nt: TGCGCCAGCAGCCAAGTAAGCGGGGGGCTCTCTGGGGCCAACGTCCTGACTTTC
abundance: -; d_gene: -; j_gene: TRBJ2-7; v_gene: TRBV6-1; CDR3aa: CASSAIYEQYF; CDR3nt: TGTGCCAGCAGCGCTATCTACGAGCAGTACTTC
abundance: -; d_gene: -; j_gene: TRBJ1-1; v_gene: TRBV28; CDR3aa: CASSAVGGTGTEAFF; CDR3nt: TGTGCCAGCTCGGCCGTGGGAGGGACTGGCACTGAAGCTTTCTTT
abundance: -; d_gene: TRBD2; j_gene: TRBJ2-3; v_gene: TRBV19; CDR3aa: CASSIGLAGTDTQYF; CDR3nt: TGTGCCAGTAGTATCGGACTAGCTGGCACAGATACGCAGTATTTT
abundance: -; d_gene: TRBD1; j_gene: TRBJ1-6; v_gene: TRBV6-5; CDR3aa: CASSNRGRASPLHF; CDR3nt: TGTGCCAGCAGTAACAGGGGGCGCGCTTCACCCCTCCACTTT
abundance: -; d_gene: -; j_gene: TRBJ1-2; v_gene: TRBV2; CDR3aa: CASSEAKNYGYTF; CDR3nt: TGTGCCAGCAGTGAGGCCAAAAACTATGGCTACACCTTC
abundance: -; d_gene: TRBD1; j_gene: TRBJ1-1; v_gene: TRBV7-3; CDR3aa: CASSLDRATEAFF; CDR3nt: TGTGCCAGCAGCCTAGACAGGGCCACTGAAGCTTTCTTT
abundance: -; d_gene: -; j_gene: TRBJ2-5; v_gene: TRBV5-4; CDR3aa: CASRQSLADEETQYF; CDR3nt: TGTGCCAGCAGGCAGAGCCTGGCGGATGAAGAGACCCAGTACTTC
abundance: -; d_gene: -; j_gene: TRBJ1-2; v_gene: TRBV5-1; CDR3aa: CASSLATGKRGHF; CDR3nt: TGCGCCAGCAGCTTGGCGACCGGTAAACGCGGACACTTC